This is a list of T cell receptor beta chains from one sample in a study of CD8 T cells in ankylosing spondylitis. One entry per CDR3 protein, called by TCRdb with MiXCR from the 5' RACE reads. Of approximately 300,000 distinct CDR3 sequences in the sample, around 7.6% were seen once. What was sequenced was blood, either unsorted or a sorted T cell fraction (not recorded which). The origin of the receptors is a male donor with ankylosing spondylitis. Each CDR3 is given with its conserved first and last residue. D genes are given only for firm matches. Rows give clone size only sometimes, using once, few, many, or a class for an expanded clone.

clone_size: -; j_call: TRBJ2-3; d_call: TRBD2; v_call: TRBV6-1; cdr3_aa: CATRPGLGSTDTQYF; cdr3_nt: TGTGCCACAAGGCCGGGACTAGGGAGCACAGATACGCAGTATTTT
clone_size: few; j_call: TRBJ2-5; d_call: -; v_call: TRBV4-3; cdr3_aa: CASSPMTDGGETQYF; cdr3_nt: TGCGCCAGCAGCCCAATGACGGATGGGGGAGAGACCCAGTACTTC
clone_size: -; j_call: TRBJ2-2; d_call: -; v_call: TRBV27; cdr3_aa: CASSASSGQNTGELFF; cdr3_nt: TGTGCCAGCAGTGCCAGTTCGGGACAAAACACCGGGGAGCTGTTTTTT
clone_size: many; j_call: TRBJ2-7; d_call: -; v_call: TRBV25-1; cdr3_aa: CASSSFGSGSYEQYF; cdr3_nt: TGTGCCAGCAGCTCCTTTGGGTCAGGCTCCTACGAGCAGTACTTC
clone_size: few; j_call: TRBJ2-1; d_call: TRBD2; v_call: TRBV20-1; cdr3_aa: CSARPGLAGVVVF; cdr3_nt: TGCAGTGCGCGTCCAGGACTAGCGGGAGTTGTCGTTTTC
clone_size: many; j_call: TRBJ1-1; d_call: -; v_call: TRBV10-3; cdr3_aa: CAISVAGEAFF; cdr3_nt: TGTGCCATCAGTGTTGCGGGTGAAGCTTTCTTT
clone_size: many; j_call: TRBJ2-2; d_call: TRBD1; v_call: TRBV29-1; cdr3_aa: CSVDATGAGELFF; cdr3_nt: TGCAGCGTTGATGCCACAGGGGCCGGGGAGCTGTTTTTT
clone_size: many; j_call: TRBJ1-1; d_call: TRBD1; v_call: TRBV7-2; cdr3_aa: CASSRDRVGTEAFF; cdr3_nt: TGTGCCAGCAGCAGGGACAGGGTGGGAACTGAAGCTTTCTTT
clone_size: many; j_call: TRBJ2-7; d_call: -; v_call: TRBV4-2; cdr3_aa: CASSQDFHRVGEQYF; cdr3_nt: TGTGCCAGCAGCCAAGATTTCCACAGGGTCGGGGAGCAGTACTTC
clone_size: -; j_call: TRBJ2-3; d_call: TRBD2; v_call: TRBV29-1; cdr3_aa: CSADGRLAGGSDTQYF; cdr3_nt: TGCAGCGCCGACGGTAGGCTAGCGGGAGGGTCGGATACGCAGTATTTT
clone_size: many; j_call: TRBJ2-1; d_call: TRBD2; v_call: TRBV28; cdr3_aa: CASSLPLAGVRHEQFF; cdr3_nt: TGTGCCAGCAGTTTACCCCTGGCGGGAGTGCGCCATGAGCAGTTCTTC
clone_size: many; j_call: TRBJ1-5; d_call: -; v_call: TRBV12-3/TRBV12-4; cdr3_aa: CASSLRRGTGYSNQPQHF; cdr3_nt: TGTGCCAGCAGTTTAAGGCGTGGGACGGGATATAGCAATCAGCCCCAGCATTTT
clone_size: -; j_call: TRBJ2-3; d_call: -; v_call: TRBV10-3; cdr3_aa: CAISVRSASSTDTQYF; cdr3_nt: TGTGCCATCAGTGTGAGGAGCGCCTCTAGCACAGATACGCAGTATTTT
clone_size: many; j_call: TRBJ1-1; d_call: -; v_call: TRBV2; cdr3_aa: CASSVWGGGTEAFF; cdr3_nt: TGTGCCAGCAGTGTTTGGGGTGGGGGCACTGAAGCTTTCTTT
clone_size: many; j_call: TRBJ2-7; d_call: -; v_call: TRBV10-3; cdr3_aa: CAISDASRGFGNEQYF; cdr3_nt: TGTGCCATCAGTGATGCGAGTCGGGGCTTTGGCAACGAGCAGTACTTC
clone_size: -; j_call: TRBJ1-3; d_call: -; v_call: TRBV7-2; cdr3_aa: CASSTTSLQGRGNTIYF; cdr3_nt: TGTGCCAGCAGCACTACCTCCTTACAGGGTCGAGGAAACACCATATATTTT
clone_size: -; j_call: TRBJ1-1; d_call: -; v_call: TRBV7-8; cdr3_aa: CASSLQVGSIMNTEAFF; cdr3_nt: TGTGCCAGCAGCTTACAGGTCGGCAGCATCATGAACACTGAAGCTTTCTTT
clone_size: many; j_call: TRBJ1-1; d_call: TRBD1; v_call: TRBV5-1; cdr3_aa: CASSWGTGHTEAFF; cdr3_nt: TGCGCCAGCAGCTGGGGGACAGGGCACACTGAAGCTTTCTTT
clone_size: few; j_call: TRBJ2-7; d_call: -; v_call: TRBV20-1; cdr3_aa: CSAGSAGGYEQYF; cdr3_nt: TGCAGTGCCGGGAGTGCAGGGGGCTACGAGCAGTACTTC
clone_size: -; j_call: TRBJ2-7; d_call: TRBD1; v_call: TRBV10-3; cdr3_aa: CAISDRTGWEQYF; cdr3_nt: TGTGCCATCAGTGATAGGACAGGTTGGGAGCAGTACTTC
clone_size: many; j_call: TRBJ1-2; d_call: -; v_call: TRBV28; cdr3_aa: CASSPPGSPYGYTF; cdr3_nt: TGTGCCAGCAGTCCTCCGGGGAGCCCCTATGGCTACACCTTC
clone_size: few; j_call: TRBJ2-1; d_call: -; v_call: TRBV6-2/TRBV6-3; cdr3_aa: CASSESYNEQFF; cdr3_nt: TGTGCCAGCAGCGAGAGCTACAATGAGCAGTTCTTC
clone_size: many; j_call: TRBJ2-5; d_call: -; v_call: TRBV29-1; cdr3_aa: CSVILTGLGTQYF; cdr3_nt: TGCAGCGTTATTCTGACGGGACTCGGGACCCAGTACTTC
clone_size: many; j_call: TRBJ2-7; d_call: TRBD2; v_call: TRBV5-1; cdr3_aa: CASRSGTSEVYEQYF; cdr3_nt: TGCGCCAGCAGGAGCGGAACTAGCGAGGTCTACGAGCAGTACTTC
clone_size: few; j_call: TRBJ2-7; d_call: -; v_call: TRBV4-1; cdr3_aa: CASSQEGRGPYEQYF; cdr3_nt: TGCGCCAGCAGCCAAGAGGGCAGGGGCCCCTACGAGCAGTACTTC
clone_size: -; j_call: TRBJ2-7; d_call: -; v_call: TRBV9; cdr3_aa: CAISPRGEQYF; cdr3_nt: TGTGCCATCTCCCCAAGGGGTGAGCAGTACTTC
clone_size: -; j_call: TRBJ2-5; d_call: -; v_call: TRBV6-5; cdr3_aa: CASSYSGWRGETQYF; cdr3_nt: TGTGCCAGCAGTTATTCAGGATGGCGGGGAGAGACCCAGTACTTC
clone_size: many; j_call: TRBJ2-2; d_call: -; v_call: TRBV28; cdr3_aa: CASKTGGDTGELFF; cdr3_nt: TGTGCCAGTAAAACGGGCGGAGACACCGGGGAGCTGTTTTTT
clone_size: few; j_call: TRBJ2-1; d_call: -; v_call: TRBV27; cdr3_aa: CASSGSGAYNEQFF; cdr3_nt: TGTGCCAGCAGTGGCTCGGGGGCCTACAATGAGCAGTTCTTC
clone_size: few; j_call: TRBJ2-7; d_call: -; v_call: TRBV6-6; cdr3_aa: CAVLDGYEQYF; cdr3_nt: TGTGCGGTTCTCGACGGCTACGAGCAGTACTTC
clone_size: -; j_call: TRBJ2-5; d_call: -; v_call: TRBV7-2; cdr3_aa: CASSLRGKQETQYF; cdr3_nt: TGTGCCAGCAGCTTAAGGGGGAAACAAGAGACCCAGTACTTC
clone_size: -; j_call: TRBJ2-5; d_call: TRBD2; v_call: TRBV4-1; cdr3_aa: CASSQGWTTLQAGETQYF; cdr3_nt: TGCGCCAGCAGCCAAGGGTGGACTACCCTGCAAGCGGGGGAGACCCAGTACTTC